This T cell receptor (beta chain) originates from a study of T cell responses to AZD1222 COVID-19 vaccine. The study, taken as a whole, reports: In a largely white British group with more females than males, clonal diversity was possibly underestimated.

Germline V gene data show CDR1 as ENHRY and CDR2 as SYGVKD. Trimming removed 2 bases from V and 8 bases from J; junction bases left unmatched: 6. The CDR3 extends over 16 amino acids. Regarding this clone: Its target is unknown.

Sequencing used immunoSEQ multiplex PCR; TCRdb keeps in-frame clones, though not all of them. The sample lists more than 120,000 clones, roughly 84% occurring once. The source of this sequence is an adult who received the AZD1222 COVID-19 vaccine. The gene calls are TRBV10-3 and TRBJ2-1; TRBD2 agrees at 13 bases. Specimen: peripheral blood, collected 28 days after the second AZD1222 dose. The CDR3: CAISEAGLAGAHEQFF. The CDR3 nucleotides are TGTGCCATCAGTGAGGCTGGACTAGCGGGAGCCCATGAGCAGTTCTTC.